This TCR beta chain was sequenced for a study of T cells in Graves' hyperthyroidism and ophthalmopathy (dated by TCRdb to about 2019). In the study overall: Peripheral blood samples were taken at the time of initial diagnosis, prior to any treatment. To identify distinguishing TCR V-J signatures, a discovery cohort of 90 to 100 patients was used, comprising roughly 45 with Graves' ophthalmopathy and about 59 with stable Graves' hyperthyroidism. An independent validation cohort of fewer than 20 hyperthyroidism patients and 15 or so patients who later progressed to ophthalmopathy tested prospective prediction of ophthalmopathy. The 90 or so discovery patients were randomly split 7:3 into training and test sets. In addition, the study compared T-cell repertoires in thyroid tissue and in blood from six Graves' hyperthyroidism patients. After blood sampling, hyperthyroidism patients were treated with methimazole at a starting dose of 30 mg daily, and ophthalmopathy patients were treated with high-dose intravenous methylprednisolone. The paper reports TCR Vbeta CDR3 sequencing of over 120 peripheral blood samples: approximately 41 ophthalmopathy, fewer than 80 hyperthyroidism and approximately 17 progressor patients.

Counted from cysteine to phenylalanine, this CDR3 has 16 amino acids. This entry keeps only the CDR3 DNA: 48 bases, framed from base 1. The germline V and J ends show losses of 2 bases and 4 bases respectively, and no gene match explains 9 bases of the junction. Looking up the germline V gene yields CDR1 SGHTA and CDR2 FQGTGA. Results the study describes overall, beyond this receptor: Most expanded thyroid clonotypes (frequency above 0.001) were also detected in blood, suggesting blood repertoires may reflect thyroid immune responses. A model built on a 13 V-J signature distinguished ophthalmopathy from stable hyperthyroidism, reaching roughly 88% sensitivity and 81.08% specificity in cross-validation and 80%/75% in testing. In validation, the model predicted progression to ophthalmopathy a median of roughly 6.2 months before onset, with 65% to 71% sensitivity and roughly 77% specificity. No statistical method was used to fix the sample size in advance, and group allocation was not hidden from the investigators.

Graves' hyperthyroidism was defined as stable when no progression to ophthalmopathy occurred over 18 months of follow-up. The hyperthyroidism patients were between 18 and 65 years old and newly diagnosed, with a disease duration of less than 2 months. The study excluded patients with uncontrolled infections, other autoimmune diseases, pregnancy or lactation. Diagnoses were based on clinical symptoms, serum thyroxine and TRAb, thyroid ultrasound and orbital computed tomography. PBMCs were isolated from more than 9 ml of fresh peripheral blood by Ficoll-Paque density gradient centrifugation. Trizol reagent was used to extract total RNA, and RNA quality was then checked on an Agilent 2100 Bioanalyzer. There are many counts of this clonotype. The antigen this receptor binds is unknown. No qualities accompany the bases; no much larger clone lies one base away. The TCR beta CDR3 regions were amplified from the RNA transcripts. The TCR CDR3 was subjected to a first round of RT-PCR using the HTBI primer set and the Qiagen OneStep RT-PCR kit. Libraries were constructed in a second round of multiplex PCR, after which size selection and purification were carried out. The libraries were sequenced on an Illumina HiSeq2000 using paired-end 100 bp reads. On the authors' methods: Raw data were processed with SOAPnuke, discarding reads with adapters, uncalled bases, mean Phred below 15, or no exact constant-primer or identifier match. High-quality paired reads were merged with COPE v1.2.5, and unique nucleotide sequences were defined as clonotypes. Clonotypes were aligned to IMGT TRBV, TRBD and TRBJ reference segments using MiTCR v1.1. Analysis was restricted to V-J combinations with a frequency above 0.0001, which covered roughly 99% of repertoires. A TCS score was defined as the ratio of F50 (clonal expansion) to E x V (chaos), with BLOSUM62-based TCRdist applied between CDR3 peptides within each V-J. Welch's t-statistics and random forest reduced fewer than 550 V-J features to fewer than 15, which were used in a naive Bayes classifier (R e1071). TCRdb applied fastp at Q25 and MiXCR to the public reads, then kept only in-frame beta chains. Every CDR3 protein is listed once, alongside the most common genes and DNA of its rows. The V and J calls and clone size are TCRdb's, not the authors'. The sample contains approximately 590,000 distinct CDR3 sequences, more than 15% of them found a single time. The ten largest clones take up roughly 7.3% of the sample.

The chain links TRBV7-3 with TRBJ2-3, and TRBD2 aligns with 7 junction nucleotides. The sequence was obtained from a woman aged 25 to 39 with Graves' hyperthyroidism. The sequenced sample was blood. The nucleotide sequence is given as TGTGCCAGCAGCTTATCCGCGGGAGAGTGGCCAGATACGCAGTATTTT. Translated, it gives CASSLSAGEWPDTQYF.